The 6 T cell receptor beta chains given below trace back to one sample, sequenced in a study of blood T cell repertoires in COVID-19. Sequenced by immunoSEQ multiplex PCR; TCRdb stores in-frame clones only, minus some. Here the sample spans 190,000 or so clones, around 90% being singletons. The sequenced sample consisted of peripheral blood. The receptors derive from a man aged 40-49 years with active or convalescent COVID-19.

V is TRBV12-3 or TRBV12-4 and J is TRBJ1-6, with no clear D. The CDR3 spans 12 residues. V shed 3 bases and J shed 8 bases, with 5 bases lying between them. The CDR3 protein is CASSFLDSPLHF. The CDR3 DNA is TGTGCCAGCAGTTTCCTTGATTCACCCCTCCACTTT.

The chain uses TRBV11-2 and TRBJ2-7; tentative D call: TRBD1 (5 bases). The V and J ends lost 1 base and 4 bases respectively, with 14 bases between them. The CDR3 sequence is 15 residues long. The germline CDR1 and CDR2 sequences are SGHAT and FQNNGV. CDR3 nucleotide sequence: TGTGCCAGCAGCTTAGTCGTAGGGGTAGAATACGAGCAGTACTTC. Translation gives CASSLVVGVEYEQYF.

The CDR3 coding sequence is TGTGCCAGCAGTTTATGGCAGGGCACAGATACGCAGTATTTT. It is translated as CASSLWQGTDTQYF. V usage is TRBV27 and J usage is TRBJ2-3; no clear D gene. Trimming stripped 1 base from V and 1 base from J, with 6 bases between. CDR3 length: 14 residues. Looked up from germline, CDR1 is MNHEY and CDR2 is SMNVEV (reference sequence).

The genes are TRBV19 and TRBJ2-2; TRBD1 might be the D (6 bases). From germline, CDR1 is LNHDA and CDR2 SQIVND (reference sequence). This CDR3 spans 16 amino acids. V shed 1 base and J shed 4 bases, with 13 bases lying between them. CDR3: CASSIGGGMGTGELFF. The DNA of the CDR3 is TGTGCCAGTAGTATAGGAGGGGGTATGGGCACCGGGGAGCTGTTTTTT.

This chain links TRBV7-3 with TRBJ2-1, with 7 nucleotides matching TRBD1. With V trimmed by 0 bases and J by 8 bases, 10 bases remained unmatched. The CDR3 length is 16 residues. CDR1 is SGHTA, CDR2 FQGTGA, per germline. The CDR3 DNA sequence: TGTGCCAGCAGCTTAACGCCGGGACAGAAGCCCCATGAGCAGTTCTTC. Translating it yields CASSLTPGQKPHEQFF.

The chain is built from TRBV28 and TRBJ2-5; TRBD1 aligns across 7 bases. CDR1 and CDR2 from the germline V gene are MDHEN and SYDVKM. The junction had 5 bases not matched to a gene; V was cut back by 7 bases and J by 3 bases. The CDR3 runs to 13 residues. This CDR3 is CASTEGQKETQYF. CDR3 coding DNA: TGTGCCAGCACAGAGGGACAGAAAGAGACCCAGTACTTC.